The source of this TCR beta chain is a study of blood T cell repertoires in COVID-19. This clone has just a few counts. Trimming pared 2 bases from V and 0 bases from J, leaving 8 bases between. The germline V gene has CDR1 SNHLY and CDR2 FYNNEI. The CDR3 covers 15 residues. The authors' processing: Estimates of nucleated cell counts were drawn from the amplification of reference gene primers. Sequenced by immunoSEQ multiplex PCR; TCRdb stores in-frame clones only, minus some. V, J and clone size were drawn from that table, and D and trimming were deduced from the DNA. The sample lists approximately 120,000 clones, around 89% seen once, with approximately 1.1% in the top ten.

This clonotype was obtained from a human donor in a cohort sampled during active COVID-19. The chain employs TRBV2 and TRBJ1-5; D might be TRBD1 (5 bases). Sequencing was performed on peripheral blood. CDR3 loop: CASSEQGYSNQPQHF. As DNA, the CDR3 is TGTGCCAGCAGTGAACAGGGATATAGCAATCAGCCCCAGCATTTT.